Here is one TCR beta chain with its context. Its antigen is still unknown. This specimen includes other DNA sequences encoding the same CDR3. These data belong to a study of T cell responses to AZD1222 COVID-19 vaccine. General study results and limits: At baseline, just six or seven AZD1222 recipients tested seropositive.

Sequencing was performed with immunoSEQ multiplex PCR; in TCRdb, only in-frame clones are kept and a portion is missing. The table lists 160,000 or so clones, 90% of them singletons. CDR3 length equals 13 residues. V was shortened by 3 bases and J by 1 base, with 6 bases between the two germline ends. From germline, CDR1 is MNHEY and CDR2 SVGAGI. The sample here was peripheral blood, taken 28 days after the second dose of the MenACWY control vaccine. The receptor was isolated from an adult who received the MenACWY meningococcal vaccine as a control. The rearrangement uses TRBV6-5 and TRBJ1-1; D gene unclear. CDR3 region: CASSYAGNTEAFF. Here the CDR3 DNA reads TGTGCCAGCAGTTATGCGGGGAACACTGAAGCTTTCTTT.